Listed here is a single T cell receptor beta chain. Its antigen is as yet unknown. This sample's time point: week 47, end of study. Topical imiquimod accompanied each vaccine dose, which consisted of 300 ug of mutant IDH1 20-mer peptide. These data belong to a study of a mutant IDH1 vaccine in newly diagnosed glioma. The assay was immunoSEQ multiplex PCR, and TCRdb's table has in-frame clones only and misses some. The repertoire has tens of thousands of clones, 80% to 85% of them found once; the top ten carry 3.8%. CDR3 length equals 14 residues. Germline lookup yields CDR1 SNHLY and CDR2 FYNNEI. V trimming: 7 bases; J trimming: 3 bases; junction bases outside the gene matches: 6.

This sequence originates from a man between 25 and 39 years old with glioma. The material was PBMCs, obtained from a glioma patient whose treatment included an IDH1 peptide vaccine. The chain has TRBV2 and TRBJ1-5; 7 nucleotides align to TRBD1. The CDR3 reads CASTGQSVNQPQHF. DNA of the CDR3: TGTGCCAGCACGGGACAGTCGGTCAATCAGCCCCAGCATTTT.